Sequencing of this T cell receptor (beta chain) was carried out in a study of T cell repertoires in cytomegalovirus infection. V was clipped by 5 bases and J by 4 bases, with 14 bases between them. This CDR3 spans 14 amino acids. In germline, CDR1 is SGHTA, CDR2 FQGNSA. On this clonotype: Its cognate antigen is unknown.

TCRdb ran MiXCR on the reads and lists one entry per CDR3 protein. The sample records some 320,000 distinct CDR3 sequences, 29% being singletons. The chain couples TRBV7-2 to TRBJ1-2; D uncertain. This TCR derives from a human donor in good health (CMV status not recorded). Some clones in this sample may be carry-over from other donors' samples. Sample: cultured PBMCs, taken from culture after CMV antigen stimulation. The CDR3 loop is CASSLLGSGYGYTF. The CDR3 region has the DNA TGTGCCAGCAGCCTCCTTGGCAGCGGCTATGGCTACACCTTC. Looking up the rest from reference TRBV7-2 and TRBJ1-2 gives the full variable domain: GAGVSQSPSNKVTEKGKDVELRCDPISGHTALYWYRQSLGQGLEFLIYFQGNSAPDKSGLPSDRFSAERTGGSVSTLTIQRTQQEDSAVYLCASSLLGSGYGYTFGSGTRLTVV.